The present T cell receptor (beta chain) was sequenced within a study of vaccination and CD4 T cells after COVID-19. The overall study: Researchers treated cells with overlapping spike peptides taken from SARS-CoV-2, HCoV-NL63, HCoV-OC43 and HCoV-229E.

In germline, CDR1 is LGHNA, CDR2 YNFKEQ. The CDR3 loop spans 17 amino acids. V was shortened by 4 bases and J by 0 bases, with 16 bases between the two germline ends. Treatment given: roughly 11-day PBMC culture with coronavirus spike peptide pools or control peptides (ViraFEST assay). Following expansion of antigen-specific T cells with peptide pools, ViraFEST then sequenced TCRs. Days 3 and 7 were when half the medium was replaced with fresh IL-2 medium. With the Oncomine TCR Beta short-read assay, DNA from cultured CD4+ T cells was sequenced. TCRdb analysed the PCR reads with MiXCR anew, one entry per CDR3 protein. The sample carries 15,000 to 20,000 distinct CDR3 sequences, 44% recorded once. About this clonotype itself: Its antigen remains unidentified.

The clonotype originates from a human donor who had recovered from COVID-19. The chain recombines TRBV4-2 with TRBJ1-5; D is perhaps TRBD1 (5 bases). What was sequenced was CD4+ T cells from blood, cultured in vitro. The CDR3 reads CASSLRDGETSNQPQHF. CDR3 coding DNA: TGTGCCAGCAGCCTACGGGACGGGGAGACTAGCAATCAGCCCCAGCATTTT.